A single sample gave rise to the 23 T cell receptor beta chains below, sequenced in a study of glioma-infiltrating T cells. Using RNA template, CDR3s of TCR alpha and beta were amplified with iRepertoire arm-PCR. TCRdb ran MiXCR on the multiplex PCR reads and lists one entry per CDR3 protein. The sample contains 400,000 or so distinct CDR3 sequences, 41% of which appear only once. Sequencing used glioma tissue, nonneoplastic brain tissue, or PBMCs (not recorded which). These receptors came from a human donor with low-grade glioma or glioblastoma, undergoing nonglioma brain surgery, or in good health (not recorded which).

At least ten counts were recorded for this clonotype. This chain links TRBV6-1 with TRBJ1-5; D unresolved. Trimming cost V 6 bases and J 5 bases, with 11 bases left between them. Germline loops: CDR1 MNHNS, CDR2 SASEGT. The CDR3 consists of 13 residues. The CDR3 bases are TGTGCCAGCAGGCGAAGGCGGGATCAGCCCCAGCATTTT. Protein sequence: CASRRRRDQPQHF.

Points on this clonotype: The junction departs from the called germline gene at one end, perhaps through a read error. The chain is built from TRBV28 and TRBJ1-5, with D uncertain. Germline assignment: CDR1 MDHEN and CDR2 SYDVKM. The CDR3 loop spans 16 amino acids. The CDR3 coding sequence is TGTGCCAGCATCCTGAGGCGGGGTCGGAGCAATGAGCCCCAGCATTTT. Translation: CASILRRGRSNEPQHF.

V is TRBV28 and J is TRBJ1-1; D not resolved. CDR3 length: 15 residues. The V end lost 6 bases, the J end lost 0 bases, and 14 bases lay between the germline ends. The germline gives CDR1 MDHEN, CDR2 SYDVKM. CDR3 nucleotide sequence: TGTGCCAGCAGACTAAACGTACGGTTGAACACTGAAGCTTTCTTT. Its translation: CASRLNVRLNTEAFF.

The chain is built from TRBV7-2 and TRBJ2-5; no firm D call. V lost 3 bases to trimming and J lost 5 bases, with 13 bases between them. The CDR3 runs to 14 residues. Germline values: CDR1 SGHTA, CDR2 FQGNSA. CDR3 region: CASSLSLDSETQYF. The CDR3 region has the DNA TGTGCCAGCAGCTTGTCCCTTGATTCGGAGACCCAGTACTTC.

Regarding this clonotype: A much larger clone differs from this one at a single base, so this may be a read error. J is TRBJ2-3 and V is TRBV6-5; 16 bases are a match to TRBD2. This CDR3 region has 18 residues. Germline V lookup: CDR1 MNHEY, CDR2 SVGAGI. V lost 7 bases, J lost 3 bases, and 10 bases stayed unmatched. CDR3 sequence reads: CASTGLAGGTFGTDTQYF. Written as DNA, the CDR3 is TGTGCCAGCACGGGACTAGCGGGAGGGACCTTTGGGACAGATACGCAGTATTTT.

This clonotype was recorded many times. The chain couples TRBV28 to TRBJ1-4, with D uncertain. The germline V gene encodes CDR1 MDHEN and CDR2 SYDVKM. Trimming pared 2 bases from V and 7 bases from J, leaving 11 bases between. This CDR3 region has 14 residues. CDR3 sequence: CASSLGAGIEKLFF. The CDR3 nucleotides read TGTGCCAGCAGTTTAGGCGCGGGGATTGAAAAACTGTTTTTT.

A remark on this clonotype: Being one base from a much bigger clone, this may be a read error. The V and J genes are TRBV6-5 and TRBJ2-1, with D possibly being TRBD1 (6 bases). Trimming cost V 5 bases and J 2 bases, with 13 bases left between them. This CDR3 contains 15 residues. Germline V gene data show CDR1 as MNHEY and CDR2 as SVGAGI. The CDR3 loop is CASSTPRGPYNEQFF. As DNA, the CDR3 is TGTGCCAGCAGTACCCCCAGGGGCCCCTACAATGAGCAGTTCTTC.

Worth noting for this clonotype: Compared with germline, one end of the junction differs, possibly owing to a read error. The V call is TRBV4-1, the J call TRBJ2-5; 9 bases fit TRBD1. The CDR3 is made up of 14 amino acids. CDR1 MGHRA and CDR2 YSYEKL come from the germline V gene. This CDR3 reads CASSSGTGKEAQYF. CDR3 bases: TGCGCCAGCAGCTCCGGGACAGGGAAAGAGGCCCAGTACTTC.

The V gene is TRBV20-1, the J gene TRBJ1-2; D remains ambiguous. Deletions cut 0 bases from V and 4 bases from J, with 12 bases between. The CDR3 has 14 amino acids. Germline CDR1 is DFQATT and CDR2 is SNEGSKA (reference sequence). CDR3 loop: CSARDQQRGYGYTF. The CDR3 bases are TGCAGTGCTAGAGATCAACAAAGAGGCTATGGCTACACCTTC.

About this clonotype: Here the CDR3 omits its conserved ending phenylalanine or tryptophan, so a read error is the likely source. The chain joins TRBV15 to TRBJ2-3; perhaps D is TRBD1 or TRBD2 (5 bases each). Germline CDR1 and CDR2: LNHNV and YYDKDF (reference sequence). The V gene lost 4 bases and the J gene lost 4 bases, with 18 bases spanning the gap. The CDR3 sequence is 16 residues long. This chain's CDR3 is CATSKPGRMGADTQYS. Here the CDR3 DNA reads TGTGCCACCAGCAAGCCGGGAAGGATGGGGGCAGATACGCAGTATTCT.

This chain connects TRBV7-9 to TRBJ2-7; 14 positions match TRBD2. Germline loops: CDR1 SEHNR, CDR2 FQNEAQ (reference sequence). The CDR3 length is 19 residues. J lost 2 bases, V lost 5 bases, and 14 bases had no gene match. The CDR3 reads CASSPRTGLAGDPPYEQYF. The CDR3 nucleotides read TGTGCCAGCAGCCCTCGAACGGGACTAGCGGGAGACCCCCCCTACGAGCAGTACTTC.

The genes are TRBV12-3 or TRBV12-4 and TRBJ2-7; D call uncertain. The V and J ends lost 3 bases and 3 bases respectively, with 6 bases between them. CDR3 size: 12 residues. The CDR3 nucleotides read TGTGCCAGCAGTTTCCCATTCTACGAGCAGTACTTC. This codes for CASSFPFYEQYF.

Details on this clonotype: Lacking the conserved final phenylalanine or tryptophan, this CDR3 likely reflects a read error. The V and J genes are TRBV12-3 or TRBV12-4 and TRBJ1-1; TRBD1 matches at 7 bases. CDR3 length: 17 amino acids. The V gene end was trimmed by 3 bases and the J gene end by 10 bases; junction bases not matched to a gene: 20. The CDR3 loop is CASSFPRQGLMIARAFS. In DNA form, the CDR3 reads TGTGCCAGCAGTTTCCCAAGACAGGGCTTGATGATCGCGAGAGCTTTCTCT.

This rearrangement joins TRBV5-4 to TRBJ1-6, with no clear D. Germline loops: CDR1 SGHNT, CDR2 YYREEE (reference sequence). The CDR3 contains 15 residues. The V end lost 1 base, the J end lost 8 bases, and 13 bases lay between the germline ends. The CDR3 DNA is TGTGCCAGCAGCTTGCATCCCCTAGAGGATTCACCCCTCCACTTT. Translated: CASSLHPLEDSPLHF.

The rearrangement uses TRBV4-3 and TRBJ2-2; weak D call: TRBD1 (6 bases). V was clipped by 0 bases and J by 2 bases, with 13 bases between them. This CDR3 is 17 amino acids long. From germline, CDR1 is LGHNA and CDR2 YSLEER. DNA for the CDR3: TGCGCCAGCAGCCAAGAAATCCAGGGGTTCAACACCGGGGAGCTGTTTTTT. Translating it yields CASSQEIQGFNTGELFF.

The chain has TRBV20-1 and TRBJ1-2; 9 bases line up with TRBD1. Per the germline V gene, CDR1 is DFQATT and CDR2 is SNEGSKA (reference sequence). The V and J ends lost 4 bases and 5 bases, in that order; junction bases with no gene match: 11. This CDR3 has 15 residues. CDR3 protein: CSAIKRDRALYGYTF. In nucleotides, the CDR3 is TGCAGTGCTATAAAACGGGACAGGGCATTATATGGCTACACCTTC.

The chain joins TRBV4-1 to TRBJ2-7, with TRBD2 as a possible D gene (6 bases). The V end lost 6 bases, the J end lost 9 bases, and 18 bases lay between the germline ends. Germline CDR1 and CDR2: MGHRA and YSYEKL. There are 13 residues in the CDR3. The CDR3 bases are TGCGCCAGCAGGAGCTGGTCGGGAGAAGTGCAGTACTTC. It is translated as CASRSWSGEVQYF.

V gene TRBV2 combines with J gene TRBJ2-7; D call uncertain. The CDR3 is 12 residues long. Germline V gives CDR1 SNHLY, CDR2 FYNNEI. Trimming stripped 6 bases from V and 4 bases from J, with 10 bases between. DNA of the CDR3: TGTGCCAGCAGATCGGACGGGTACGAGCAGTACTTC. Its protein product is CASRSDGYEQYF.

Notes on this clonotype: This may come from a read error, since a much larger clone is one base off. The chain employs TRBV20-1 and TRBJ2-1, with D tentatively TRBD2 (6 bases). V shed 7 bases and J shed 2 bases, with 21 bases lying between them. Germline V CDR1 and CDR2: DFQATT, SNEGSKA (reference sequence). This CDR3 is built from 16 residues. The CDR3 DNA reads as TGCAGTGGGGGCGGGGTCCAGTGGGACCCCTACAATGAGCAGTTCTTC. Protein: CSGGGVQWDPYNEQFF.

The chain carries TRBV12-3 or TRBV12-4 and TRBJ2-7; D is perhaps TRBD1 (5 bases). This CDR3 has 13 amino acids. The V gene lost 3 bases and the J gene lost 5 bases, with 11 bases spanning the gap. CDR3 sequence: CASSFRGGDEQYF. The CDR3 bases are TGTGCCAGCAGTTTTAGGGGTGGCGACGAGCAGTACTTC.

The sample holds a few counts of this clonotype. The chain employs TRBV10-3 and TRBJ2-7; TRBD1 matches 9 bases. Germline-derived CDR1 and CDR2 are ENHRY and SYGVKD. This CDR3 has 15 residues. With 3 bases clipped from V and 3 bases from J, the junction kept 6 bases outside the gene matches. CDR3 residues: CAISDPGQGIYEQYF. For the CDR3, the DNA is TGTGCCATCAGTGACCCGGGACAGGGCATCTACGAGCAGTACTTC.

J is TRBJ1-3 and V is TRBV28; TRBD1 is a possible D gene (6 bases). The CDR3 runs 16 residues. V dropped 4 bases and J dropped 4 bases, with 17 bases sitting between them. Germline V gene data show CDR1 as MDHEN and CDR2 as SYDVKM. The CDR3 DNA reads as TGTGCCAGCAGTTCGATCACAGGGTCGGGGGGAAACACCATATATTTT. As protein: CASSSITGSGGNTIYF.

In the case of this clonotype: One base away lies a much larger clone, so this may be a sequencing read error. The chain employs TRBV27 and TRBJ1-1, with 7 bases that match TRBD1. The CDR3 runs to 16 residues. The V and J ends lost 6 bases and 4 bases, in that order; junction bases with no gene match: 14. Germline lookup yields CDR1 MNHEY and CDR2 SMNVEV (reference sequence). CDR3 DNA sequence: TGTGCCAGCAGGTACAGGGGCGACGATGGGGGCACTGAAGCTTTCTTT. This encodes CASRYRGDDGGTEAFF.